These 23 T cell receptor beta chains were all obtained from the same sample, sequenced in a study of a mutant IDH1 vaccine in newly diagnosed glioma. Assay: immunoSEQ multiplex PCR; the TCRdb copy retains only in-frame clones and omits some. The sample consists of around 55,000 clones, over 70% of them appearing once. Time point indicated: week 23, last vaccination. What each vaccine dose contained was 300 ug of mutant IDH1 20-mer peptide, accompanied by topical imiquimod. No antigen is known for these receptors. This specimen consisted of PBMCs, obtained from a glioma patient whose treatment included an IDH1 peptide vaccine. The receptor source for this set is a man aged 40-55 years with glioma.

The chain joins TRBV11-2 to TRBJ1-2; 7 positions agree with TRBD1. V lost 0 bases to trimming and J lost 2 bases; unmatched junction nucleotides: 6. The CDR3 loop spans 16 amino acids. The germline V gene encodes CDR1 SGHAT and CDR2 FQNNGV. The CDR3 bases are TGTGCCAGCAGCTTAGAAGGAGGGGGCCGGAACTATGGCTACACCTTC. It encodes CASSLEGGGRNYGYTF.

V is TRBV7-6 and J is TRBJ2-3; 10 bases are a match to TRBD2. The CDR3 consists of 15 residues. Germline V gene data show CDR1 as SGHVS and CDR2 as FNYEAQ. J lost 5 bases, V lost 8 bases, and 10 bases had no gene match. The CDR3 nucleotides are TGTGCCAGCTTGGGGAGCGGGGGGGCCGGAGATACGCAGTATTTT. Translation: CASLGSGGAGDTQYF.

V gene TRBV2 combines with J gene TRBJ2-5; 7 bases agree with TRBD2. Trimming removed 1 base from V and 7 bases from J; junction bases left unmatched: 6. CDR3 size: 14 residues. Germline values: CDR1 SNHLY, CDR2 FYNNEI. CDR3 in DNA: TGTGCCAGCAGTGAAGTCCGGGGGAGGGGGACCCAGTACTTC. It specifies CASSEVRGRGTQYF.

There are a few counts of this clone. The rearrangement uses TRBV5-1 and TRBJ2-5, with 8 nucleotides matching TRBD2. The CDR3 has 14 residues. Germline CDR1 is SGHRS and CDR2 is YFSETQ. Trimming cost V 6 bases and J 2 bases; bases outside gene matches: 6. The CDR3 region has the DNA TGCGCCAGCACGAGTATAGCGGGGCAAGAGACCCAGTACTTC. Its protein product is CASTSIAGQETQYF.

The chain recombines TRBV5-1 with TRBJ1-2; a possible D gene is TRBD1 (6 bases). The CDR3 consists of 15 residues. Trimming stripped 4 bases from V and 2 bases from J, with 15 bases between. The germline V gene encodes CDR1 SGHRS and CDR2 YFSETQ. CDR3 sequence reads: CASSQGGGQNYGYTF. The CDR3 region has the DNA TGCGCCAGCAGCCAAGGGGGGGGGCAGAACTATGGCTACACCTTC.

The V call is TRBV29-1, the J call TRBJ2-7; TRBD2 might be the D (6 bases). Between the trimmed V and J ends, which lost 4 bases and 5 bases, there was a span of 18 bases. Germline CDR1 reads SQVTM; CDR2 reads ANQGSEA. The CDR3 is 14 residues long. The CDR3 sequence: CSVARGRGFDEQYF. The CDR3 coding sequence is TGCAGCGTTGCTCGGGGGAGAGGGTTCGACGAGCAGTACTTC.

This clone was found a few times. Other DNA sequences of this sample code for an identical CDR3. The genes are TRBV18 and TRBJ2-7; no clear D. Germline V gives CDR1 KGHSH, CDR2 LQKENI. CDR3 length: 12 amino acids. V dropped 2 bases and J dropped 2 bases, with 4 bases sitting between them. The CDR3 is CASSPGTYEQYF. DNA of the CDR3: TGTGCCAGCTCACCAGGGACCTACGAGCAGTACTTC.

The chain links TRBV30 to TRBJ1-4; D not resolved. V lost 2 bases and J lost 10, with 17 bases in between. Germline V CDR1 and CDR2: GTSNPN, SVGIG (reference sequence). The CDR3 has 14 residues. The CDR3 DNA follows: TGTGCCTGGAGTCGAGGCTTAAGCGATGGAAAACTGTTTTTT. It translates to CAWSRGLSDGKLFF. Filled out from reference TRBV30 and TRBJ1-4, the complete variable domain reads SQTIHQWPATLVQPVGSPLSLECTVEGTSNPNLYWYRQAAGRGLQLLFYSVGIGQISSEVPQNLSASRPQDRQFILSSKKLLLSDSGFYLCAWSRGLSDGKLFFGSGTQLSVL.

The genes are TRBV2 and TRBJ1-1; D ambiguous. Germline CDR1 and CDR2: SNHLY and FYNNEI. The CDR3 is 10 amino acids. Deletions cut 6 bases from V and 6 bases from J, with 5 bases between. CDR3 region: CASRRSEAFF. Here the CDR3 DNA reads TGTGCCAGCAGGAGATCTGAAGCTTTCTTT.

The V call is TRBV18, the J call TRBJ2-2; D is perhaps TRBD1 or TRBD2 (6 bases each). The CDR3 contains 14 residues. Germline V gene sequence: CDR1 KGHSH, CDR2 LQKENI. V was trimmed by 3 bases and J by 4 bases, leaving 9 bases between them. The CDR3 spells CASSPGGGTGELFF. As DNA, the CDR3 is TGTGCCAGCTCACCTGGAGGGGGCACCGGGGAGCTGTTTTTT.

V usage is TRBV30 and J usage is TRBJ1-1, with unresolved D. This CDR3 contains 13 residues. CDR1 and CDR2 (germline): GTSNPN, SVGIG (reference sequence). Between the trimmed V and J ends, which lost 1 base and 10 bases, there was a span of 16 bases. The CDR3 DNA sequence: TGTGCCTGGAGTGCCCCCTCTCCTGGAGGAGCTTTCTTT. Protein product: CAWSAPSPGGAFF. The full variable domain, rest sourced from reference TRBV30 and TRBJ1-1, is SQTIHQWPATLVQPVGSPLSLECTVEGTSNPNLYWYRQAAGRGLQLLFYSVGIGQISSEVPQNLSASRPQDRQFILSSKKLLLSDSGFYLCAWSAPSPGGAFFGQGTRLTVV.

This chain links TRBV14 with TRBJ1-4; 10 bases agree with TRBD1. The CDR3 is 15 amino acids. The V gene end was trimmed by 4 bases and the J gene end by 6 bases; junction bases not matched to a gene: 5. Germline values: CDR1 SGHDN, CDR2 FVKESK. The DNA for the CDR3 is TGTGCCAGCAGCCCTAGACAGGGGGCGGATGAAAAACTGTTTTTT. As protein: CASSPRQGADEKLFF. Complete variable domain (other parts from reference TRBV14 and TRBJ1-4): EAGVTQFPSHSVIEKGQTVTLRCDPISGHDNLYWYRRVMGKEIKFLLHFVKESKQDESGMPNNRFLAERTGGTYSTLKVQPAELEDSGVYFCASSPRQGADEKLFFGSGTQLSVL.

CDR3 DNA sequence: TGCGCCAGCAGAGCGAACCACCGGGACAGCCAGGTAGAAGAGACCCAGTACTTC. It specifies CASRANHRDSQVEETQYF. This rearrangement joins TRBV5-1 to TRBJ2-5, with TRBD1 identical over 7 bases. CDR3 length: 18 amino acids. The germline V gene encodes CDR1 SGHRS and CDR2 YFSETQ. Trimming removed 5 bases from V and 3 bases from J; junction bases left unmatched: 19.

A single count supports this clone. The CDR3 coding sequence is TGCGCCAGCAGCATGGGACAGGCAGACGAGCAGTTCTTC. Amino acid sequence: CASSMGQADEQFF. The chain employs TRBV5-1 and TRBJ2-1; 8 positions match TRBD1. Germline CDR1 and CDR2: SGHRS and YFSETQ. The CDR3 consists of 13 residues. Trimming took 4 bases from V and 10 from J; bases not matched to a gene: 7.

The gene calls are TRBV7-9 and TRBJ2-7; 9 bases agree with TRBD1. Germline values: CDR1 SEHNR, CDR2 FQNEAQ (reference sequence). J lost 0 bases, V lost 5 bases, and 2 bases had no gene match. This CDR3 comprises 14 residues. The CDR3 DNA is TGTGCCAGCAGCGCGGGACAGGGCTCCTACGAGCAGTACTTC. Translated, it gives CASSAGQGSYEQYF.

The V and J genes are TRBV5-1 and TRBJ1-5; 7 bases align to TRBD1. J gave up 5 bases and V 1 base, and 6 bases lay outside the gene matches. The CDR3 length is 15 residues. Germline lookup yields CDR1 SGHRS and CDR2 YFSETQ. CDR3 nucleotides: TGCGCCAGCAGCTTGTGGGGGACAGCCGATCAGCCCCAGCATTTT. As protein: CASSLWGTADQPQHF.

This chain joins TRBV6-5 and TRBJ1-6, with a possible D match to TRBD1 (5 bases). The V end was cut by 6 bases, the J end by 7 bases, with 16 bases between. The germline gives CDR1 MNHEY, CDR2 SVGAGI. This CDR3 is built from 15 residues. DNA for the CDR3: TGTGCCAGCAGGGCACGAGGGCAGGGCAATTCACCCCTCCACTTT. Translated, it gives CASRARGQGNSPLHF.

The chain recombines TRBV2 with TRBJ1-3; 7 bases agree with TRBD1. Trimming at V came to 6 bases and at J to 3 bases, leaving 11 bases not matched to a gene. This CDR3 region has 16 residues. Germline CDR1 is SNHLY and CDR2 is FYNNEI. The CDR3 here is CASRETGLLVGNTIYF. The CDR3 bases are TGTGCCAGCAGAGAGACAGGGCTATTGGTTGGAAACACCATATATTTT. Full variable domain (rest looked up from reference TRBV2 and TRBJ1-3): EPEVTQTPSHQVTQMGQEVILRCVPISNHLYFYWYRQILGQKVEFLVSFYNNEISEKSEIFDDQFSVERPDGSNFTLKIRSTKLEDSAMYFCASRETGLLVGNTIYFGEGSWLTVV.

The chain uses TRBV11-2 and TRBJ2-2; TRBD2 matches at 11 bases. CDR1 is SGHAT, CDR2 FQNNGV, per germline. This CDR3 is 15 amino acids long. Trimming at V came to 5 bases and at J to 4 bases, leaving 3 bases not matched to a gene. CDR3: CASSQGLAGTGELFF. The CDR3 DNA follows: TGTGCCAGCAGCCAAGGACTAGCGGGCACCGGGGAGCTGTTTTTT.

The table lists this clone with a count of one. The V and J genes are TRBV28 and TRBJ2-5; 16 bases match TRBD2. CDR1 is MDHEN, CDR2 SYDVKM, per germline. This CDR3 is 19 amino acids long. With V trimmed by 6 bases and J by 6 bases, 16 bases remained unmatched. CDR3 region: CASSTNTGTSGGAGKTQYF. Here the CDR3 DNA reads TGTGCCAGCAGCACCAATACCGGGACTAGCGGGGGGGCCGGGAAGACCCAGTACTTC. The variable domain in full, completed from reference TRBV28 and TRBJ2-5, reads DVKVTQSSRYLVKRTGEKVFLECVQDMDHENMFWYRQDPGLGLRLIYFSYDVKMKEKGDIPEGYSVSREKKERFSLILESASTNQTSMYLCASSTNTGTSGGAGKTQYFGPGTRLLVL.

The chain joins TRBV5-1 to TRBJ2-2; D possibly corresponds to TRBD1 (5 bases). Looked up from germline, CDR1 is SGHRS and CDR2 is YFSETQ. CDR3 length: 15 residues. Trimming left V 4 bases short and J 0 bases short, with 10 bases between. CDR3 DNA: TGCGCCAGCAGCGGGGCAAGTTCGAACACCGGGGAGCTGTTTTTT. It encodes CASSGASSNTGELFF.

The V call is TRBV5-1, the J call TRBJ2-2; 10 bases match TRBD2. The length of the CDR3 is 17 residues. Germline lookup yields CDR1 SGHRS and CDR2 YFSETQ. Germline trimming cut 4 bases from V and 4 bases from J; bases unmatched to any gene: 10. The CDR3 here is CASSGRRAGGSTGELFF. The CDR3 nucleotides read TGCGCCAGCAGCGGCAGGAGAGCGGGGGGGAGCACCGGGGAGCTGTTTTTT. The complete variable domain, with remaining parts taken from reference TRBV5-1 and TRBJ2-2, reads KAGVTQTPRYLIKTRGQQVTLSCSPISGHRSVSWYQQTPGQGLQFLFEYFSETQRNKGNFPGRFSGRQFSNSRSEMNVSTLELGDSALYLCASSGRRAGGSTGELFFGEGSRLTVL.

The rearrangement joins TRBV5-6 to TRBJ2-7; TRBD1 is a possible D gene (5 bases). The CDR3 is 15 residues long. Trimming cost V 0 bases and J 0 bases, with 10 bases left between them. Germline values: CDR1 SGHDT, CDR2 YYEEEE. The CDR3 spells CASSLADIPSYEQYF. As DNA, the CDR3 is TGTGCCAGCAGCTTGGCGGACATACCCTCCTACGAGCAGTACTTC.